This is a list of T cell receptor beta chains from one sample in a study of cytomegalovirus exposure and HLA in healthy donors. Clones were sequenced by immunoSEQ multiplex PCR, and TCRdb holds only the in-frame ones, with some missing. The repertoire consists of 100,000 to 150,000 clones, with about 79% occurring once and the leading ten covering less than 2%. The specimen sequenced was PBMCs. The source of these receptors is a man aged 50 to 59 in good health and CMV-seronegative. The CDR3 runs from the conserved cysteine through the conserved F or W. D genes are given only for firm matches. Part of the rows lack a size; the others show once, few, many or a class for expanded clones.

>TRBJ2-1|.|TRBV15|.
TGTGCCACCAGCAATGCGGGTCCCTACAATGAGCAGTTCTTC
CATSNAGPYNEQFF
>TRBJ2-4|.|TRBV25-1|TRBD1
TGTGCCAGCAGCAAAGGGGGCCTGGCCAAAAACATTCAGTACTTC
CASSKGGLAKNIQYF
>TRBJ1-5|.|TRBV4-1|.
TGCGCCAGCAGCCAAGATGGACCCGGGGTTCAGCCCCAGCATTTT
CASSQDGPGVQPQHF
>TRBJ2-5|few|TRBV15|TRBD1
TGTGCCACCAGCAGAAACCGAGACAGGGGGCGGGAGACCCAGTACTTC
CATSRNRDRGRETQYF
>TRBJ1-4|.|TRBV25-1|.
TGTGCCAGCAGTGAGGGGGCCATTAATGAAAAACTGTTTTTT
CASSEGAINEKLFF
>TRBJ1-1|few|TRBV6-6|TRBD1
TGTGCCAGCAGTATAGGGGACAGGAGATCCCTTGAAGCTTTCTTT
CASSIGDRRSLEAFF
>TRBJ2-2|.|TRBV5-4|TRBD1
TGTGCCAGCAGCTTGTGGACAGGGGGTGACACCGGGGAGCTGTTTTTT
CASSLWTGGDTGELFF
>TRBJ1-4|.|TRBV19|.
TGTGCCAGTAGTCAGGGGACAACAACTAATGAAAAACTGTTTTTT
CASSQGTTTNEKLFF
>TRBJ2-5|few|TRBV19|TRBD1
TGTGCCAGTAGTATGGACAGGGAAGAGACCCAGTACTTC
CASSMDREETQYF
>TRBJ2-1|.|TRBV14|.
TGTGCCAGCAGCCAATCACCCCGGCAGGCCCTTAGCTCCTACAATGAGCAGTTCTTC
CASSQSPRQALSSYNEQFF
>TRBJ2-3|.|TRBV10-3|TRBD1
TGTGCCACCCAAGACCGGGACAGACTCACAGATACGCAGTATTTT
CATQDRDRLTDTQYF
>TRBJ2-7|.|TRBV5-4|TRBD1
TGTGCCAGCAGCCTAAGGGACAGAAGCTCCTACGAGCAGTACTTC
CASSLRDRSSYEQYF
>TRBJ2-2|.|TRBV5-1|TRBD2
TGCGCCAGCAGTACACTCGCGGGGGCGAACACCGGGGAGCTGTTTTTT
CASSTLAGANTGELFF
>TRBJ1-4|once|TRBV5-1|TRBD1
TGCGCCAGCAGCTTGGAGGACAGGGAAAAACTGTTTTTT
CASSLEDREKLFF
>TRBJ2-5|.|TRBV6-1|.
TGTGCCAGCAGTGAAGGGGGCCCCCCGGTAGAGACCCAGTACTTC
CASSEGGPPVETQYF
>TRBJ1-1|.|TRBV30|TRBD1
TGTGCCTGGGGGTGGGACAGGATGAACACTGAAGCTTTCTTT
CAWGWDRMNTEAFF
>TRBJ2-3|.|TRBV7-9|.
TGTGCCAGCAGCTTGACCAGCGGGACAGATACGCAGTATTTT
CASSLTSGTDTQYF
>TRBJ2-3|.|TRBV7-8|TRBD2
TGTGCCAGCAGCGTCGGGACTAGCGGGGTTGGAGATACGCAGTATTTT
CASSVGTSGVGDTQYF
>TRBJ2-3|.|TRBV4-1|TRBD2
TGCGCCAGCAGCCAAGAGCCTAGCGGGGGAGAGGATACGCAGTATTTT
CASSQEPSGGEDTQYF
>TRBJ1-6|.|TRBV5-5|.
TGTGCCAGCAGCTTAAGGAGTCCACCCCTCCACTTT
CASSLRSPPLHF
>TRBJ1-6|.|TRBV11-2|TRBD1
TGTGCCACCGGACAGGGGCGTAATTCACCCCTCCACTTT
CATGQGRNSPLHF
>TRBJ2-5|few|TRBV9|TRBD1
TGTGCCAGCAGCGCTGACAGGGATTACCAAGAGACCCAGTACTTC
CASSADRDYQETQYF
>TRBJ2-5|.|TRBV2|.
TGTGCCAGCAGTGCTCAAGCCTACAGCCCGGAGACCCAGTACTTC
CASSAQAYSPETQYF